One and the same sample provided the 19 T cell receptor beta chains below, sequenced in a study of T-cell reconstitution after alpha-beta-depleted transplantation in children. Researchers prepared the TCRbeta library using unique molecular identifiers, the study reports. MiXCR, applied by TCRdb to the PCR reads, yields one record per CDR3 protein. This sample has about 540,000 distinct CDR3 sequences; around 20% occur once, and the top ten carry about 3.1%. The material was PBMCs from the stem cell graft donor, obtained from the stem cell graft. Receptor source: a human donor who donated a stem cell graft to a child with acute lymphoblastic leukemia.

The chain combines TRBV10-3 with TRBJ2-7, with D perhaps TRBD2 (6 bases). This CDR3 region has 16 residues. The germline CDR1 and CDR2 sequences are ENHRY and SYGVKD. V dropped 5 bases and J dropped 2 bases, with 19 bases sitting between them. Here the CDR3 DNA reads TGTGCCATCAGTTTACAAGACTCGCCGGGAGCCTACGAGCAGTACTTC. It translates to CAISLQDSPGAYEQYF.

This clonotype has more than one count but fewer than ten. This rearrangement joins TRBV12-3 or TRBV12-4 to TRBJ2-5; D is unresolved. The CDR3 length is 13 residues. Trimming pared 5 bases from V and 2 bases from J, leaving 9 bases between. CDR3 amino acids: CASSGVRQETQYF. CDR3 DNA: TGTGCCAGCAGTGGCGTCCGGCAAGAGACCCAGTACTTC.

V gene TRBV25-1 combines with J gene TRBJ1-1; D uncertain. The length of the CDR3 is 13 residues. Trimming took 2 bases from V and 2 from J, leaving 6 bases between them. Germline CDR1 and CDR2: MGHDK and SYGVNS. The CDR3 protein is CASSEKDNTEAFF. The CDR3 DNA is TGTGCCAGCAGTGAAAAGGACAACACTGAAGCTTTCTTT.

The gene calls are TRBV5-1 and TRBJ2-4, with 7 bases that match TRBD2. This CDR3 region has 13 residues. The junction had 4 bases not matched to a gene; V was cut back by 2 bases and J by 8 bases. Germline V lookup: CDR1 SGHRS, CDR2 YFSETQ. CDR3 residues: CASSLAGRDIQYF. CDR3 nucleotide sequence: TGCGCCAGCAGCTTAGCGGGGAGAGACATTCAGTACTTC.

This clonotype was observed many times. The V call is TRBV29-1, the J call TRBJ1-1, with D maybe TRBD1 (6 bases). The CDR3 is made up of 17 amino acids. V lost 6 bases, J lost 0 bases, and 23 bases lay in between. Germline lookup yields CDR1 SQVTM and CDR2 ANQGSEA. The DNA of the CDR3 is TGCAGCGTCTCAGGGGTGATGCAGCGGATTATGAACACTGAAGCTTTCTTT. Translation gives CSVSGVMQRIMNTEAFF.

The rearrangement joins TRBV20-1 to TRBJ2-7; no clear D. Trimming stripped 3 bases from V and 2 bases from J, with 14 bases between. Germline CDR1 reads DFQATT; CDR2 reads SNEGSKA (reference sequence). This CDR3 spans 14 amino acids. CDR3 amino acids: CSASAPKATYEQYF. CDR3 bases: TGCAGTGCTAGTGCCCCCAAGGCAACCTACGAGCAGTACTTC.

This clonotype was seen a few times. The CDR3 spells CASSARGGTSGSENEQFF. The CDR3 DNA is TGTGCCAGCAGCGCGAGGGGCGGGACTAGCGGGAGTGAGAATGAGCAGTTCTTC. The chain couples TRBV11-1 to TRBJ2-1; 14 bases are shared with TRBD2. J gave up 7 bases and V 5 bases, and 13 bases lay outside the gene matches. The CDR3 sequence is 18 residues long. Germline loops: CDR1 SGHAT, CDR2 FQDESV (reference sequence).

This clonotype was counted ten times or more. The V gene is TRBV27, the J gene TRBJ2-7; the D gene could be TRBD1 or TRBD2 (6 bases each). Germline values: CDR1 MNHEY, CDR2 SMNVEV (reference sequence). This CDR3 is 15 amino acids long. Trimming removed 4 bases from V and 5 bases from J, with 18 bases in between. CDR3 residues: CASSYQGGRINEQYF. The CDR3 DNA follows: TGTGCCAGCAGTTACCAAGGGGGGCGTATCAACGAGCAGTACTTC.

A few counts support this clonotype. This chain connects TRBV18 to TRBJ2-7, with 7 bases matching TRBD1. There are 15 residues in the CDR3. Germline loops: CDR1 KGHSH, CDR2 LQKENI. J lost 6 bases, V lost 2 bases, and 10 bases had no gene match. CDR3 bases: TGTGCCAGCTCACCAACAGCAGGACAGGTTCGCGAGCAGTACTTC. It encodes CASSPTAGQVREQYF.

V usage is TRBV4-1 and J usage is TRBJ2-7; 11 positions agree with TRBD2. Germline V gene sequence: CDR1 MGHRA, CDR2 YSYEKL. The CDR3 runs 15 residues. V shed 3 bases and J 2 bases; nucleotides not matched to a gene: 3. The CDR3 DNA follows: TGCGCCAGCAGCCATTTTAGCGGGAGGGCCTACGAGCAGTACTTC. Amino acids: CASSHFSGRAYEQYF.

This clonotype showed up just a few times. The chain has TRBV15 and TRBJ2-5; D might be TRBD1 (6 bases). Germline V gene data show CDR1 as LNHNV and CDR2 as YYDKDF (reference sequence). The CDR3 runs to 14 residues. Trimming left V 2 bases short and J 2 bases short, with 9 bases between. The CDR3 DNA sequence: TGTGCCACCAGCAGACGTCAGGGGCAAGAGACCCAGTACTTC. Translated: CATSRRQGQETQYF.

The CDR3 here is CASSRLQREFNEQFF. The CDR3 DNA reads TGTGCCAGCAGCCGCCTCCAGCGGGAGTTCAATGAGCAGTTCTTC. This chain joins TRBV5-6 and TRBJ2-1; 8 bases are shared with TRBD2. Germline loops: CDR1 SGHDT, CDR2 YYEEEE. This CDR3 region has 15 residues. V was pared by 4 bases and J by 6 bases, with 9 bases of the junction left unmatched.

At least ten counts were recorded for this clonotype. The CDR3 DNA sequence: TGTGCCAGCAAGACAGGGTACAGCACAGATACGCAGTATTTT. It yields the protein CASKTGYSTDTQYF. The gene calls are TRBV6-1 and TRBJ2-3; 7 nucleotides agree with TRBD1. The CDR3 is 14 residues long. The germline CDR1 and CDR2 sequences are MNHNS and SASEGT. V lost 7 bases, J lost 0 bases, and 4 bases stayed unmatched.

The chain uses TRBV18 and TRBJ2-5; D uncertain. Trimming shortened V by 3 bases and J by 3 bases, and 8 bases separated the two germline ends. The CDR3 runs 13 residues. Germline CDR1 reads KGHSH; CDR2 reads LQKENI. The CDR3 DNA reads TGTGCCAGCTCACCGAATCAGGAAGAGACCCAGTACTTC. Translating gives CASSPNQEETQYF.

This clonotype turned up a few times. The chain recombines TRBV11-1 with TRBJ2-6, with a tentative D call TRBD1 (6 bases). Trimming pared 5 bases from V and 4 bases from J, leaving 21 bases between. CDR3 length: 18 amino acids. Germline V lookup: CDR1 SGHAT, CDR2 FQDESV (reference sequence). This CDR3 reads CASSPRGIGDSGANVLTF. The CDR3 region has the DNA TGTGCCAGCAGCCCCAGGGGTATCGGGGATTCGGGGGCCAACGTCCTGACTTTC.

This rearrangement joins TRBV5-1 to TRBJ2-6; D is ambiguous. The germline V gene encodes CDR1 SGHRS and CDR2 YFSETQ. The CDR3 is 15 residues long. Trimming shortened V by 1 base and J by 0 bases, and 5 bases separated the two germline ends. The CDR3 reads CASSLLRSGANVLTF. The CDR3 nucleotides are TGCGCCAGCAGCTTGCTCCGCTCTGGGGCCAACGTCCTGACTTTC.

V is TRBV12-3 or TRBV12-4 and J is TRBJ2-7, with a possible D match to TRBD1 (6 bases). Trimming stripped 5 bases from V and 5 bases from J, with 22 bases between. The CDR3 has 16 amino acids. The CDR3 coding sequence is TGTGCCAGCAGTACTTGGCCTTTACAGGGTCGCAACGAGCAGTACTTC. Amino acids: CASSTWPLQGRNEQYF.

The rearrangement joins TRBV4-1 to TRBJ1-5, with TRBD1 as a possible D gene (5 bases). Trimming left V 7 bases short and J 3 bases short, with 13 bases between. From germline, CDR1 is MGHRA and CDR2 YSYEKL. The CDR3 contains 14 residues. The CDR3 DNA is TGCGCCAGCACGGAGGGGCCACACAATCAGCCCCAGCATTTT. This translates into CASTEGPHNQPQHF.

The rearrangement joins TRBV20-1 to TRBJ2-7, with 10 bases fitting TRBD1. This CDR3 spans 15 amino acids. V trimming: 1 base; J trimming: 4 bases; junction bases outside the gene matches: 7. From germline, CDR1 is DFQATT and CDR2 SNEGSKA (reference sequence). The CDR3 DNA sequence: TGCAGTGCTAGAGCTCGACAGGGGGCTTTATACGAGCAGTACTTC. As protein: CSARARQGALYEQYF.